The 14 T cell receptor beta chains presented below share a single source sample, sequenced in a study of control samples from healthy donors and cancer patients. The data were produced by immunoSEQ multiplex PCR, yet TCRdb's version contains in-frame clones alone and is incomplete. The sample gives 190,000 or so clones, approximately 92% of which show up once; almost 1.5% is in the top ten. The specimen sequenced was blood. These receptors were taken from a man younger than 30 in good health.

The rearrangement links TRBV5-8 to TRBJ1-5; D possibly corresponds to TRBD1 (5 bases). Trimming shortened V by 0 bases and J by 4 bases, and 11 bases separated the two germline ends. This CDR3 spans 15 amino acids. Germline assignment: CDR1 SGHTS and CDR2 YDEGEE. This CDR3 is CASSLAGDRNQPQHF. The DNA of the CDR3 is TGTGCCAGCAGCTTGGCGGGGGACCGTAATCAGCCCCAGCATTTT.

This clone was seen just once. The chain recombines TRBV6-2 or TRBV6-3 with TRBJ1-6, with 8 bases aligning to TRBD1. Germline V gene lookup returns CDR1 MNHEY and CDR2 SVGEGT. The trim removed 5 bases at V and 8 bases at J, leaving 8 bases unmatched. The CDR3 totals 15 residues. This chain's CDR3 is CASSPRGRKDSPLHF. The CDR3 DNA is TGTGCCAGCAGTCCCAGGGGGCGGAAGGATTCACCCCTCCACTTT.

The chain employs TRBV5-1 and TRBJ2-7; possibly TRBD2 for D (5 bases). CDR1 is SGHRS, CDR2 YFSETQ, per germline. The ends were cut back, 0 bases at V and 5 bases at J, with 12 bases in the middle. The length of the CDR3 is 14 residues. CDR3: CASSLAWTRDEQYF. The CDR3 bases are TGCGCCAGCAGCTTGGCATGGACGAGGGACGAGCAGTACTTC.

V gene TRBV5-1 combines with J gene TRBJ2-7; TRBD2 agrees at 10 bases. V gave up 0 bases and J gave up 2 bases; unmatched junction bases: 5. This CDR3 is built from 16 residues. Germline values: CDR1 SGHRS, CDR2 YFSETQ. CDR3 nucleotide sequence: TGCGCCAGCAGCTTGGGGGCTAGCGGGGGAACCTACGAGCAGTACTTC. Its protein is CASSLGASGGTYEQYF.

This clone was seen a few times. The chain combines TRBV2 with TRBJ2-3; TRBD2 matches at 11 bases. This CDR3 spans 12 amino acids. V was clipped by 10 bases and J by 5 bases; unmatched bases: 2. Germline V gives CDR1 SNHLY, CDR2 FYNNEI. DNA for the CDR3: TGTGCCAATAGCGGGGGGGGAGATACGCAGTATTTT. Translated: CANSGGGDTQYF.

The V and J genes are TRBV4-2 and TRBJ2-5; TRBD1 matches at 8 bases. Looked up from germline, CDR1 is LGHNA and CDR2 is YNFKEQ. The CDR3 extends over 18 amino acids. Germline trimming cut 0 bases from V and 2 bases from J; bases unmatched to any gene: 11. The CDR3 sequence: CASSQEAGTGGPQETQYF. The CDR3 nucleotides read TGTGCCAGCAGCCAAGAGGCCGGGACAGGAGGACCACAAGAGACCCAGTACTTC.

DNA of the CDR3: TGCAGTGCTAGTTCGAGGACAGGGTTTTTCAGTGGCTACACCTTC. It yields the protein CSASSRTGFFSGYTF. The rearrangement joins TRBV20-1 to TRBJ1-2; TRBD1 agrees at 8 bases. The CDR3 is made up of 15 amino acids. With V trimmed by 3 bases and J by 7 bases, 13 bases remained unmatched. Germline V CDR1 and CDR2: DFQATT, SNEGSKA (reference sequence).

The chain has TRBV2 and TRBJ1-1; no firm D call. The CDR3 spans 15 residues. Between the trimmed V and J ends, which lost 3 bases and 3 bases, there was a span of 14 bases. Germline loops: CDR1 SNHLY, CDR2 FYNNEI. This CDR3 is CASSEWRVPDTEAFF. Written as DNA, the CDR3 is TGTGCCAGCAGTGAGTGGAGGGTCCCTGACACTGAAGCTTTCTTT.

J is TRBJ2-2 and V is TRBV30; 11 nucleotides match TRBD1. Germline assignment: CDR1 GTSNPN and CDR2 SVGIG (reference sequence). The CDR3 runs to 14 residues. The trim removed 8 bases at V and 4 bases at J, leaving 6 bases unmatched. CDR3 sequence reads: CAKAGTGGTGELFF. For the CDR3, the DNA is TGTGCCAAGGCCGGGACAGGGGGCACCGGGGAGCTGTTTTTT.

V and J are TRBV27 and TRBJ1-2; D unresolved. The CDR3 contains 14 residues. CDR1 MNHEY and CDR2 SMNVEV come from the germline V gene (reference sequence). Trimming took 5 bases from V and 4 from J, leaving 14 bases between them. CDR3 in DNA: TGTGCCAGCAGTGGCCGTGGGAGGGCCTATGGCTACACCTTC. This sequence encodes CASSGRGRAYGYTF.

This clone was counted once. The chain uses TRBV11-2 and TRBJ1-1; 8 bases match TRBD1. From germline, CDR1 is SGHAT and CDR2 FQNNGV. With V trimmed by 5 bases and J by 4 bases, 9 bases remained unmatched. This CDR3 contains 15 residues. The CDR3 DNA reads as TGTGCCAGCAGCCCAGGGGGCAGGGGGCGCACTGAAGCTTTCTTT. It translates to CASSPGGRGRTEAFF.

The sample holds one count of this clone. The rearrangement links TRBV15 to TRBJ2-1, with TRBD1 matching over 8 bases. V lost 8 bases to trimming and J lost 4 bases; unmatched junction nucleotides: 4. The CDR3 loop spans 13 amino acids. Germline V gene data show CDR1 as LNHNV and CDR2 as YYDKDF (reference sequence). CDR3 sequence (DNA): TGTGCCACCGCGGGACAGGTATACAATGAGCAGTTCTTC. Protein: CATAGQVYNEQFF.

The chain couples TRBV18 to TRBJ1-1; D may be TRBD1 (5 bases). The V gene's germline CDR1 is KGHSH and CDR2 LQKENI. V was trimmed by 0 bases and J by 7 bases, leaving 9 bases between them. The CDR3 contains 13 residues. The CDR3 coding sequence is TGTGCCAGCTCACCACCAGGGGCCCTTGAAGCTTTCTTT. Protein: CASSPPGALEAFF.

This clone was recorded once. The chain is built from TRBV6-1 and TRBJ1-5; a possible D gene is TRBD1 (6 bases). The V end was cut by 2 bases, the J end by 6 bases, with 14 bases between. This CDR3 is 15 amino acids long. Germline V gene data show CDR1 as MNHNS and CDR2 as SASEGT. CDR3 residues: CASSEMAGDGQPQHF. CDR3 DNA: TGTGCCAGCAGTGAAATGGCAGGGGATGGTCAGCCCCAGCATTTT.